The present TCR beta chain was sequenced within a study of blood T cell repertoires in COVID-19. The method was immunoSEQ multiplex PCR; TCRdb's version includes in-frame clones alone and lacks a portion of them. Of some 360,000 clones detected, 89% appear once; the ten largest clones hold 3% to 4%. The CDR3 covers 16 residues. The trim removed 1 base at V and 3 bases at J, leaving 5 bases unmatched. Germline V gene lookup returns CDR1 LGHDT and CDR2 YNNKEL (reference sequence). The sequence came from a woman aged 55-70 years with COVID-19, enrolled during active disease. Sequencing input: peripheral blood. The rearrangement links TRBV3-1 (or the pseudogene TRBV3-2) to TRBJ2-7, with TRBD2 matching over 11 bases. Written as DNA, the CDR3 is TGTGCCAGCAGCCAAGTCGCCGGGACTAGCGGCTACGAGCAGTACTTC. Its translation: CASSQVAGTSGYEQYF.